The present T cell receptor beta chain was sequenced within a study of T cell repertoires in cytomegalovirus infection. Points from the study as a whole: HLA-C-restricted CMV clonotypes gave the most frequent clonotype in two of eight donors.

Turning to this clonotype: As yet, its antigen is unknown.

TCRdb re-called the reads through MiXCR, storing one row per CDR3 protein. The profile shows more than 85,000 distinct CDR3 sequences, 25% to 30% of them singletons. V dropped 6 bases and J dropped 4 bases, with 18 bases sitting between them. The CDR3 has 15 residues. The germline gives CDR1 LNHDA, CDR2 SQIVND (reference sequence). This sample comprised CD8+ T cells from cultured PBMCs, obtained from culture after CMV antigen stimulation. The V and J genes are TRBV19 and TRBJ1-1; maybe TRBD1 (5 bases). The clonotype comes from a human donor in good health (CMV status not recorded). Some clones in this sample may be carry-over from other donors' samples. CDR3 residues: CASRPSVGAVTEAFF. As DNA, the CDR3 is TGTGCCAGTAGGCCCAGTGTTGGGGCCGTCACTGAAGCTTTCTTT.